These T cell receptor beta chains were read from a single sample in a study of T cells after yellow fever vaccination. Via MiXCR, TCRdb re-called the 5' RACE reads, giving one row per CDR3 protein. The repertoire holds approximately 550,000 distinct CDR3 sequences, with roughly 19% as singletons. The specimen was PBMCs, collected 15 days after the yellow fever booster vaccination. All receptors come from a man aged 25-45 years who received the YFV17D yellow fever vaccine. The CDR3 runs from the conserved cysteine through the conserved F or W. Fields, in order: J gene, V gene, D gene, clone size, CDR3 protein, CDR3 DNA. A D gene is named only where the DNA matches it firmly. Some rows mark clone size as missing; the rest say once, few, many or name a class of expanded clone.

j_gene: TRBJ2-1
v_gene: TRBV7-7
d_gene: TRBD1
abundance: few
CDR3aa: CASSLAGTGPGNEQFF
CDR3nt: TGTGCCAGCAGCTTAGCGGGGACAGGGCCAGGCAATGAGCAGTTCTTC

j_gene: TRBJ1-1
v_gene: TRBV5-5
d_gene: TRBD1
abundance: few
CDR3aa: CASSVRDRGQPRGFF
CDR3nt: TGTGCCAGCAGCGTCCGGGACAGGGGGCAACCTCGAGGTTTCTTT

j_gene: TRBJ2-7
v_gene: TRBV3-1
d_gene: .
abundance: many
CDR3aa: CASSQQPYEQYF
CDR3nt: TGTGCCAGCAGCCAGCAACCGTACGAGCAGTACTTC

j_gene: TRBJ2-7
v_gene: TRBV7-8
d_gene: TRBD1
abundance: few
CDR3aa: CASSLTPNPTGAYEQYF
CDR3nt: TGTGCCAGCAGCTTAACACCGAACCCGACAGGGGCGTACGAGCAGTACTTC

j_gene: TRBJ2-7
v_gene: TRBV12-3/TRBV12-4
d_gene: .
abundance: few
CDR3aa: CASSFMQVYEQYF
CDR3nt: TGTGCCAGCAGTTTTATGCAGGTCTACGAGCAGTACTTC

j_gene: TRBJ1-3
v_gene: TRBV7-2
d_gene: .
abundance: few
CDR3aa: CASSRDGNTIYF
CDR3nt: TGTGCCAGCAGTCGCGACGGAAACACCATATATTTT

j_gene: TRBJ2-5
v_gene: TRBV20-1
d_gene: .
abundance: .
CDR3aa: CSTPGPQETQYF
CDR3nt: TGCAGTACCCCGGGTCCACAAGAGACCCAGTACTTC

j_gene: TRBJ2-7
v_gene: TRBV27
d_gene: TRBD1
abundance: few
CDR3aa: CASSLRGRESYEQYF
CDR3nt: TGTGCCAGCAGTTTAAGGGGGCGAGAATCCTACGAGCAGTACTTC

j_gene: TRBJ2-3
v_gene: TRBV20-1
d_gene: .
abundance: few
CDR3aa: CSPFGRGEDTQYF
CDR3nt: TGCAGCCCCTTCGGGAGAGGGGAAGATACGCAGTATTTT

j_gene: TRBJ2-2
v_gene: TRBV5-1
d_gene: .
abundance: .
CDR3aa: CASSYMGNTGELFF
CDR3nt: TGCGCCAGCAGCTACATGGGGAATACCGGGGAGCTGTTTTTT

j_gene: TRBJ1-6
v_gene: TRBV27
d_gene: TRBD1
abundance: .
CDR3aa: CASSLGQGARSPLHF
CDR3nt: TGTGCCAGCAGTTTAGGACAGGGGGCCAGATCACCCCTCCACTTT

j_gene: TRBJ1-3
v_gene: TRBV20-1
d_gene: .
abundance: .
CDR3aa: CSATRGLSGNTIYF
CDR3nt: TGCAGTGCTACGAGGGGTCTCTCTGGAAACACCATATATTTT

j_gene: TRBJ2-4
v_gene: TRBV7-2
d_gene: .
abundance: few
CDR3aa: CASSPKDIQYF
CDR3nt: TGTGCCAGCAGCCCGAAGGACATTCAGTACTTC

j_gene: TRBJ2-1
v_gene: TRBV7-2
d_gene: .
abundance: .
CDR3aa: CASSHRQTYNEQFF
CDR3nt: TGTGCCAGCAGCCACAGACAGACTTACAATGAGCAGTTCTTC

j_gene: TRBJ2-7
v_gene: TRBV12-3/TRBV12-4
d_gene: .
abundance: few
CDR3aa: CASRYSGTYEQYF
CDR3nt: TGTGCCAGCAGATATTCAGGTACCTACGAGCAGTACTTC

j_gene: TRBJ2-5
v_gene: TRBV5-1
d_gene: .
abundance: .
CDR3aa: CASSIDGYQETQYF
CDR3nt: TGCGCCAGCAGCATCGACGGGTACCAAGAGACCCAGTACTTC

j_gene: TRBJ2-7
v_gene: TRBV5-5
d_gene: .
abundance: few
CDR3aa: CASSLSRRVAYEQYF
CDR3nt: TGTGCCAGCAGCTTAAGTCGGCGAGTTGCCTACGAGCAGTACTTC

j_gene: TRBJ2-7
v_gene: TRBV5-1
d_gene: .
abundance: few
CDR3aa: CASSDGRTYEQYF
CDR3nt: TGCGCCAGCAGTGATGGTAGGACCTACGAGCAGTACTTC

j_gene: TRBJ2-1
v_gene: TRBV5-1
d_gene: TRBD2
abundance: .
CDR3aa: CASSEGLAGDNEQFF
CDR3nt: TGCGCCAGCAGCGAAGGACTAGCGGGAGACAATGAGCAGTTCTTC

j_gene: TRBJ2-6
v_gene: TRBV7-6
d_gene: .
abundance: .
CDR3aa: CASGLRASGANVLTF
CDR3nt: TGTGCCAGCGGGCTCAGGGCCTCTGGGGCCAACGTCCTGACTTTC

j_gene: TRBJ2-1
v_gene: TRBV4-3
d_gene: TRBD2
abundance: .
CDR3aa: CASSPYGTSGSGSYNEQFF
CDR3nt: TGCGCCAGCAGCCCTTACGGGACTAGCGGGAGTGGTTCCTACAATGAGCAGTTCTTC

j_gene: TRBJ2-5
v_gene: TRBV5-6
d_gene: .
abundance: .
CDR3aa: CASSSGDETQYF
CDR3nt: TGTGCCAGCAGTTCGGGAGATGAGACCCAGTACTTC

j_gene: TRBJ1-5
v_gene: TRBV10-3
d_gene: .
abundance: .
CDR3aa: CAISPTGFDQPQHF
CDR3nt: TGTGCCATCAGTCCCACAGGGTTCGATCAGCCCCAGCATTTT

j_gene: TRBJ2-2
v_gene: TRBV10-3
d_gene: TRBD1
abundance: .
CDR3aa: CAISEWDRANTGELFF
CDR3nt: TGTGCCATCAGTGAGTGGGACAGGGCGAACACCGGGGAGCTGTTTTTT

j_gene: TRBJ2-7
v_gene: TRBV5-4
d_gene: .
abundance: few
CDR3aa: CASSTTGTDYEQYF
CDR3nt: TGTGCCAGCAGCACCACCGGGACGGATTACGAGCAGTACTTC

j_gene: TRBJ2-3
v_gene: TRBV20-1
d_gene: TRBD2
abundance: .
CDR3aa: CSARDWSGRAGDTQYF
CDR3nt: TGCAGTGCTAGAGATTGGAGCGGGAGGGCCGGAGATACGCAGTATTTT

j_gene: TRBJ2-3
v_gene: TRBV12-3/TRBV12-4
d_gene: TRBD2
abundance: .
CDR3aa: CASSPGTSGSSDTQYF
CDR3nt: TGTGCCAGCAGTCCTGGGACTAGCGGGAGTTCAGATACGCAGTATTTT

j_gene: TRBJ2-1
v_gene: TRBV7-9
d_gene: TRBD2
abundance: .
CDR3aa: CASTRGAYNEQFF
CDR3nt: TGTGCCAGCACCCGGGGGGCCTACAATGAGCAGTTCTTC

j_gene: TRBJ2-6
v_gene: TRBV19
d_gene: TRBD2
abundance: .
CDR3aa: CASRPLQGGSFVLTF
CDR3nt: TGTGCCAGTAGGCCCCTCCAGGGAGGGTCCTTCGTCCTGACTTTC

j_gene: TRBJ2-1
v_gene: TRBV18
d_gene: TRBD2
abundance: .
CDR3aa: CASSMGLANEQFF
CDR3nt: TGTGCCAGCTCAATGGGACTAGCGAATGAGCAGTTCTTC

j_gene: TRBJ2-3
v_gene: TRBV7-6
d_gene: TRBD2
abundance: .
CDR3aa: CASSGLAGASQYF
CDR3nt: TGTGCCAGCAGCGGACTAGCGGGAGCTTCGCAGTATTTT

j_gene: TRBJ2-3
v_gene: TRBV20-1
d_gene: .
abundance: .
CDR3aa: CSASVGSSTDTQYF
CDR3nt: TGCAGTGCTAGTGTCGGTTCTAGCACAGATACGCAGTATTTT

j_gene: TRBJ2-5
v_gene: TRBV12-3/TRBV12-4
d_gene: .
abundance: .
CDR3aa: CASSFSDSQETQYF
CDR3nt: TGTGCCAGCAGTTTTTCGGACAGCCAAGAGACCCAGTACTTC

j_gene: TRBJ2-2
v_gene: TRBV28
d_gene: TRBD1
abundance: few
CDR3aa: CASRPLVRGRNTGELFF
CDR3nt: TGTGCCAGCAGGCCTTTAGTCAGGGGGCGTAACACCGGGGAGCTGTTTTTT

j_gene: TRBJ2-7
v_gene: TRBV27
d_gene: .
abundance: .
CDR3aa: CASSLKSFYEQYF
CDR3nt: TGTGCCAGCAGTTTAAAATCCTTCTACGAGCAGTACTTC

j_gene: TRBJ1-5
v_gene: TRBV4-1
d_gene: .
abundance: .
CDR3aa: CASSRTPGSNQPQHF
CDR3nt: TGCGCCAGCAGCCGTACGCCCGGGAGCAATCAGCCCCAGCATTTT

j_gene: TRBJ2-7
v_gene: TRBV11-2
d_gene: .
abundance: .
CDR3aa: CASSPPWGLSYEQYF
CDR3nt: TGTGCCAGCAGCCCCCCCTGGGGGCTGAGCTACGAGCAGTACTTC

j_gene: TRBJ1-1
v_gene: TRBV7-9
d_gene: .
abundance: few
CDR3aa: CASSLVSTAVAFF
CDR3nt: TGTGCCAGCAGCTTAGTATCGACAGCCGTAGCTTTCTTT

j_gene: TRBJ2-7
v_gene: TRBV30
d_gene: TRBD1
abundance: .
CDR3aa: CAWIVTGTGTYEQYF
CDR3nt: TGTGCCTGGATAGTTACCGGGACAGGGACCTACGAGCAGTACTTC

j_gene: TRBJ1-3
v_gene: TRBV20-1
d_gene: .
abundance: few
CDR3aa: CSAARLKSGNTIYF
CDR3nt: TGCAGTGCTGCCCGACTGAAGTCTGGAAACACCATATATTTT

j_gene: TRBJ2-5
v_gene: TRBV7-9
d_gene: TRBD2
abundance: few
CDR3aa: CASSSSLAGVETQYF
CDR3nt: TGTGCCAGCAGCTCGTCACTAGCGGGAGTAGAGACCCAGTACTTC

j_gene: TRBJ2-4
v_gene: TRBV25-1
d_gene: .
abundance: .
CDR3aa: CASSGGGGPKNIQYF
CDR3nt: TGTGCCAGCAGTGGGGGGGGCGGCCCCAAAAACATTCAGTACTTC

j_gene: TRBJ2-1
v_gene: TRBV12-3/TRBV12-4
d_gene: TRBD2
abundance: .
CDR3aa: CASSKIAGGKGEQFF
CDR3nt: TGTGCCAGCAGCAAAATAGCGGGAGGGAAGGGTGAGCAGTTCTTC

j_gene: TRBJ2-7
v_gene: TRBV7-8
d_gene: .
abundance: .
CDR3aa: CASSFREGEQYF
CDR3nt: TGTGCCAGCAGCTTCCGGGAAGGGGAGCAGTACTTC

j_gene: TRBJ2-7
v_gene: TRBV4-3
d_gene: .
abundance: .
CDR3aa: CASSQRDRVSYEQYF
CDR3nt: TGCGCCAGCAGCCAGCGGGACAGAGTCTCCTACGAGCAGTACTTC

j_gene: TRBJ2-1
v_gene: TRBV5-5
d_gene: .
abundance: .
CDR3aa: CASSLKSSYNEQFF
CDR3nt: TGTGCCAGCAGCTTGAAGAGCTCCTACAATGAGCAGTTCTTC

j_gene: TRBJ2-7
v_gene: TRBV4-3
d_gene: TRBD2
abundance: .
CDR3aa: CASSPGASGSGGSYEQYF
CDR3nt: TGCGCCAGCAGCCCCGGGGCTAGCGGGAGCGGAGGCTCCTACGAGCAGTACTTC

j_gene: TRBJ2-1
v_gene: TRBV20-1
d_gene: .
abundance: .
CDR3aa: CSASGRSYNEPFF
CDR3nt: TGCAGTGCTAGCGGGAGATCTTACAATGAGCCGTTCTTC

j_gene: TRBJ1-6
v_gene: TRBV15
d_gene: TRBD1
abundance: few
CDR3aa: CATSRLLTGDNRALHF
CDR3nt: TGTGCCACCAGCAGATTATTAACAGGGGATAATCGGGCCCTCCACTTT